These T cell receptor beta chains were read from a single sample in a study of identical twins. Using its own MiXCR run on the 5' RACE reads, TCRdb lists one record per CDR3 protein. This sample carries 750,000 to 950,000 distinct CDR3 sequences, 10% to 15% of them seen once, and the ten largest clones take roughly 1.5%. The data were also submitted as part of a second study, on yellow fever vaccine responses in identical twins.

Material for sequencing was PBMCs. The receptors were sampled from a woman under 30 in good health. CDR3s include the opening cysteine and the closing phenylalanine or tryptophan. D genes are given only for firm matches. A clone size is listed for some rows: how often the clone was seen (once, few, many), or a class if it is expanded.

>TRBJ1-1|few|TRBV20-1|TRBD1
CSASIQGDAFF
TGCAGTGCTAGTATCCAGGGGGACGCTTTCTTT
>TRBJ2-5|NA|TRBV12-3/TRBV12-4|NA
CASTSGGAPYF
TGTGCCAGCACCTCGGGTGGAGCACCGTACTTC
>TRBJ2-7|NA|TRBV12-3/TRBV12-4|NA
CASTLSGGVSYEQYF
TGTGCCAGCACGCTATCCGGGGGCGTCTCCTACGAGCAGTACTTC
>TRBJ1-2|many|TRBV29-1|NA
CSVTPQDYGYTF
TGCAGCGTTACTCCCCAGGACTATGGCTACACCTTC
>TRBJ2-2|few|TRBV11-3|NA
CASSPGLPGRTGELFF
TGTGCCAGCAGTCCGGGGCTCCCGGGACGCACCGGGGAGCTGTTTTTT
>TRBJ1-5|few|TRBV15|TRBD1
CATSRGPQKGQVNQPQHF
TGTGCCACCAGCAGGGGCCCACAAAAGGGACAGGTTAATCAGCCCCAGCATTTT
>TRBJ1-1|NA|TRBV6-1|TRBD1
CASSENRGRGEAFF
TGTGCCAGCAGTGAAAACAGGGGGCGCGGCGAAGCTTTCTTT
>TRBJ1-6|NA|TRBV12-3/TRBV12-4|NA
CASSRQDSWSSYNSPLHF
TGTGCCAGCAGCCGACAGGATAGCTGGAGCTCCTATAATTCACCCCTCCACTTT
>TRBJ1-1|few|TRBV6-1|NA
CASSLGVGAEAFF
TGTGCCAGCAGCCTGGGCGTCGGGGCTGAAGCTTTCTTT
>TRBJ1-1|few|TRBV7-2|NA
CASSLALGLMNTEAFF
TGTGCCAGCAGCTTAGCGCTGGGACTCATGAACACTGAAGCTTTCTTT
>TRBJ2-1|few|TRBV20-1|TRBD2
CSAPRRGTSSYNEQFF
TGCAGTGCTCCAAGGAGGGGGACTAGTTCCTACAATGAGCAGTTCTTC
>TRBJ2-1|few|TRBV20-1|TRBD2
CSARTWTSGRWNEQFF
TGCAGTGCTAGAACCTGGACTAGCGGGAGGTGGAATGAGCAGTTCTTC
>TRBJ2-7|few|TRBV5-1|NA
CASSFGVGGYEQYF
TGCGCCAGCAGCTTCGGGGTAGGTGGCTACGAGCAGTACTTC
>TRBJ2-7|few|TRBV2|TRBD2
CASGTSQDYEQYF
TGTGCCAGCGGGACTAGTCAAGACTACGAGCAGTACTTC
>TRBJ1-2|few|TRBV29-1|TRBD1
CSVTGQGHGYTF
TGCAGCGTGACGGGACAGGGACATGGCTACACCTTC
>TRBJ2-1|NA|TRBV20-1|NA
CSARVGLFNEQFF
TGCAGTGCTAGAGTAGGTCTGTTCAATGAGCAGTTCTTC
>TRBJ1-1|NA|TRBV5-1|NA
CASSFSRDTEAFF
TGCGCCAGCAGCTTTTCAAGGGACACTGAAGCTTTCTTT
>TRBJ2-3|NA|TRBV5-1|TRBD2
CASSSTSGASTDTQYF
TGCGCCAGCAGCTCTACTAGCGGGGCTAGCACAGATACGCAGTATTTT
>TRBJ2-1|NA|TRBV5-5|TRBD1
CASSLDGTGLTAQFF
TGTGCCAGCAGCTTGGACGGGACAGGGCTGACTGCGCAGTTCTTC
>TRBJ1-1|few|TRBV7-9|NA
CASSLAQGGGTEAFF
TGTGCCAGCAGCTTAGCCCAGGGAGGTGGCACTGAAGCTTTCTTT
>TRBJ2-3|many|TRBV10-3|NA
CAIRSEGRTTDTQYF
TGTGCCATCAGGTCCGAAGGGAGGACGACAGATACGCAGTATTTT
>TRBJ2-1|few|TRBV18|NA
CASSPPGTPYNEQFF
TGTGCCAGCTCACCACCGGGGACTCCCTACAATGAGCAGTTCTTC
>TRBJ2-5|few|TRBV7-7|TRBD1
CASSLGKGAGETQYF
TGTGCCAGCAGCTTAGGGAAGGGGGCAGGAGAGACCCAGTACTTC
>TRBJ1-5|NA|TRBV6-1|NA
CASSEAGNQPQHF
TGTGCCAGCAGTGAAGCCGGAAATCAGCCCCAGCATTTT
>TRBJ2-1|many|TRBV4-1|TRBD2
CASSQDLPGGAYNEQFF
TGCGCCAGCAGCCAAGATCTTCCGGGGGGGGCCTACAATGAGCAGTTCTTC
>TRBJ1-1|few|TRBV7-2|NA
CASSLAGQKNTEAFF
TGTGCCAGCAGCTTAGCGGGGCAGAAGAACACTGAAGCTTTCTTT
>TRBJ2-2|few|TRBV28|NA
CASSHPRTDPNTGELFF
TGTGCCAGCAGTCACCCACGGACAGATCCGAACACCGGGGAGCTGTTTTTT
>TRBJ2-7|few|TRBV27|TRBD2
CASSLSPRGGDEQYF
TGTGCCAGCAGTTTAAGCCCCCGGGGGGGGGACGAGCAGTACTTC
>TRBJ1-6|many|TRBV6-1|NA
CASSEIGDRPSPLHF
TGTGCCAGCAGTGAAATCGGGGATCGGCCCTCACCCCTCCACTTT
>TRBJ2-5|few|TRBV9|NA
CASSPRGDSRETQYF
TGTGCCAGCAGCCCTCGAGGGGACTCCAGAGAGACCCAGTACTTC
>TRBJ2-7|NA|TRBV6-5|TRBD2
CASSYSRLAANSYEQYF
TGTGCCAGCAGTTACTCCAGACTAGCGGCAAACTCCTACGAGCAGTACTTC
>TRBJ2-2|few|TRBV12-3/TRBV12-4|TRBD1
CASNLGTGFTGELFF
TGTGCCAGCAATCTCGGGACAGGGTTCACCGGGGAGCTGTTTTTT
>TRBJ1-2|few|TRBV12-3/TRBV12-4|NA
CASRRRGDDGYTF
TGTGCCAGCAGAAGGCGGGGGGACGATGGCTACACCTTC
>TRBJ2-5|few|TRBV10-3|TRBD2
CAISEAGTSVSETQYF
TGTGCCATCAGTGAGGCCGGGACTAGCGTATCAGAGACCCAGTACTTC
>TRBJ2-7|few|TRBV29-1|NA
CSVGDIGRYEQYF
TGCAGCGTTGGGGACATCGGACGCTACGAGCAGTACTTC
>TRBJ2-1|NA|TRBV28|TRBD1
CASSLGGTGDYNEQFF
TGTGCCAGCAGTTTAGGGGGGACAGGGGACTACAATGAGCAGTTCTTC
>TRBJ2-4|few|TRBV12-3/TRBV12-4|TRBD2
CASSFSLAGAGANIQYF
TGTGCCAGCAGTTTTAGTCTAGCGGGAGCGGGCGCAAACATTCAGTACTTC
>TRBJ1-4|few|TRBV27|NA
CASSRRMRATNEKLFF
TGTGCCAGCAGCCGTAGGATGCGGGCAACTAATGAAAAACTGTTTTTT
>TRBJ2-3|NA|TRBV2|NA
CASTDPEDPDTQYF
TGTGCCAGCACGGACCCCGAGGACCCAGATACGCAGTATTTT
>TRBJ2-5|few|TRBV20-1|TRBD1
CSARVYKGAGETQYF
TGCAGTGCTAGAGTTTATAAGGGGGCGGGAGAGACCCAGTACTTC
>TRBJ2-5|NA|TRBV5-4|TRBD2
CASSLEEAGKQETQYF
TGTGCCAGCAGCTTGGAGGAAGCGGGGAAGCAAGAGACCCAGTACTTC
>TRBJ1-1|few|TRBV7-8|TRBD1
CASRLGRGLMNTEAFF
TGTGCCAGCAGGCTAGGCAGGGGGCTAATGAACACTGAAGCTTTCTTT
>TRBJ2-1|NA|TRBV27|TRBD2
CASSPRGSGGYYNEQFF
TGTGCCAGCAGTCCCCGGGGTAGCGGGGGCTATTACAATGAGCAGTTCTTC
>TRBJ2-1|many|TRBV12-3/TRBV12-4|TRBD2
CASTPGGSRDEQFF
TGTGCCAGCACACCCGGCGGGAGTAGGGATGAGCAGTTCTTC
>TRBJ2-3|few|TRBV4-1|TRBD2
CASSQVELAGYSTDTQYF
TGCGCCAGCAGCCAAGTGGAACTAGCGGGATACAGCACAGATACGCAGTATTTT
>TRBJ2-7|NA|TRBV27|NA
CASRGGHAGSYEQYF
TGTGCCAGCAGGGGGGGTCATGCGGGGTCCTACGAGCAGTACTTC
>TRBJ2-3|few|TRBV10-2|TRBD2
CASVGGTSTDTQYF
TGCGCCAGCGTCGGGGGGACTAGCACAGATACGCAGTATTTT
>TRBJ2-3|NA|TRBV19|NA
CASSFARTDTQYF
TGTGCCAGTAGTTTCGCCCGCACAGATACGCAGTATTTT
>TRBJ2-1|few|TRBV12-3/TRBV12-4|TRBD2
CASSPRRTSGSLEFF
TGTGCCAGCAGTCCCCGACGGACTAGCGGGAGTTTGGAGTTCTTC
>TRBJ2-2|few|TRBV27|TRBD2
CASSRSNLLAGVPGELFF
TGTGCCAGCAGCCGAAGCAACTTACTAGCGGGAGTCCCCGGGGAGCTGTTTTTT
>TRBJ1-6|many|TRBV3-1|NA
CASSWDQGSSPLHF
TGTGCCAGCAGCTGGGACCAGGGCAGTTCACCCCTCCACTTT
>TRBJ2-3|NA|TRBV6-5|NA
CASSYGMGWGTDTQYF
TGTGCCAGCAGTTACGGGATGGGTTGGGGCACAGATACGCAGTATTTT
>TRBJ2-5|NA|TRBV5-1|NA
CASSFGNSKQETQYF
TGCGCCAGCAGCTTCGGGAATAGCAAACAAGAGACCCAGTACTTC
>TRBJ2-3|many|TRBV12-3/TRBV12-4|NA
CASSPSSGLTDTQYF
TGTGCCAGCAGTCCCAGCTCCGGGCTCACAGATACGCAGTATTTT
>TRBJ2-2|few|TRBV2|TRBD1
CAISDRRSRGELFF
TGTGCCATCTCGGACAGGCGATCTAGGGGGGAGCTGTTTTTT